Each of the 13 T cell receptor beta chains below was sequenced from the same sample in a study of T cell repertoires in cytomegalovirus infection (dated by TCRdb to the late 2010s). Sequencing relied on an Illumina HiSeq 1500. In-frame beta chains were kept once TCRdb had trimmed the public reads at Q25 with fastp and called clones with MiXCR. Each entry merges the rows of one CDR3 protein and shows their most common DNA and genes. For this sample the table gives some 400,000 distinct CDR3 sequences, of which approximately 31% were detected only once. Roughly 13% of the sample belongs to the ten largest clones. The sample consisted of PBMCs. The receptors originated from a human donor in good health (CMV status not recorded). Some clones in this sample may be carry-over from other donors' samples.

In regard to this clonotype: At one of its ends the junction is not consistent with the germline gene, which may arise from a read error. The gene calls are TRBV19 and TRBJ1-4, with D possibly TRBD1 on 6 matching bases. This CDR3 is built from 15 residues. CDR1 and CDR2 (germline): LNHDA, SQIVND (reference sequence). CDR3 residues: CASSPPDSSYEKLFF. DNA of the CDR3: TGTGCCAGTAGTCCCCCGGACAGCTCTTATGAGAAACTGTTTTTT.

Here the CDR3 reads CSSRRDTYYNEQFF. DNA of the CDR3: TGCAGCTCCCGTCGGGACACTTACTACAATGAGCAGTTCTTC. The V and J genes are TRBV29-1 and TRBJ2-1, with D possibly matching TRBD1 (6 bases). Per germline, CDR1 SQVTM and CDR2 ANQGSEA. The CDR3 runs to 14 residues. Trimming shortened V by 8 bases and J by 3 bases, and 17 bases separated the two germline ends.

As regards this clonotype: A read error may produce the germline difference seen at one junction end. The chain is built from TRBV12-3 or TRBV12-4 and TRBJ2-5, with D possibly matching TRBD2 (6 bases). This CDR3 comprises 13 residues. The CDR3 spells CTSSFWRETTQYF. Here the CDR3 DNA reads TGTACCAGCAGTTTTTGGAGGGAAACGACCCAGTACTTC.

This chain uses TRBV29-1 with TRBJ2-7, with D perhaps matching TRBD2 (6 bases). The V gene's germline CDR1 is SQVTM and CDR2 ANQGSEA. There are 15 residues in the CDR3. The ends were cut back, 1 base at V and 4 bases at J, with 17 bases in the middle. Here the CDR3 DNA reads TGCAGCGTTGAAGGTTCTACCTCGGCGGGGTACGAGCAGTACTTC. Protein: CSVEGSTSAGYEQYF.

In this sample, this clonotype turned up a few times. The chain recombines TRBV15 with TRBJ1-2; D remains unclear. V was pared by 0 bases and J by 1 base, with 12 bases between. The CDR3 is 16 residues long. Germline V lookup: CDR1 LNHNV, CDR2 YYDKDF (reference sequence). CDR3 in DNA: TGTGCCACCAGCAGAGACCCAGGTCCCAATAACTATGGCTACACCTTC. Translating gives CATSRDPGPNNYGYTF.

In its sample, this clonotype was seen many times. The gene calls are TRBV7-2 and TRBJ1-5; D call uncertain. This CDR3 comprises 13 residues. Germline V gene lookup returns CDR1 SGHTA and CDR2 FQGNSA. The V end was cut by 2 bases, the J end by 3 bases, with 5 bases between. The CDR3 region is CASSLRPNQPQHF. The CDR3 coding sequence is TGTGCCAGCAGCTTAAGACCCAATCAGCCCCAGCATTTT.

This clonotype was recorded a few times. The chain joins TRBV7-2 to TRBJ2-1; D is unresolved. Germline CDR1 is SGHTA and CDR2 is FQGNSA. V lost 1 base and J 0 bases, leaving 7 bases between the germline ends. This CDR3 spans 15 amino acids. The CDR3 loop reads CASSLVVLSYNEQFF. The CDR3 DNA reads as TGTGCCAGCAGCTTAGTTGTCCTCTCCTACAATGAGCAGTTCTTC.

This clonotype was picked up a small number of times. This chain links TRBV10-3 with TRBJ2-3, with TRBD2 matching 11 bases. The CDR3 covers 15 residues. Per the germline V gene, CDR1 is ENHRY and CDR2 is SYGVKD. V dropped 6 bases and J dropped 3; count of bases not matched to a gene: 5. The CDR3 nucleotides read TGTGCCATCAGGGGGGCTAGCGGGGGGACAGATACGCAGTATTTT. It codes for CAIRGASGGTDTQYF.

This clonotype appeared many times. This chain joins TRBV7-2 and TRBJ2-7, with D tentatively TRBD1 (6 bases). This CDR3 spans 13 amino acids. The V gene's germline CDR1 is SGHTA and CDR2 FQGNSA. V was clipped by 5 bases and J by 3 bases, with 11 bases between them. In DNA form, the CDR3 reads TGTGCCAGCAGCCTCGGACAGCGCTACGAGCAGTACTTC. Protein product: CASSLGQRYEQYF.

This clonotype was recorded a few times. The rearrangement joins TRBV6-6 to TRBJ2-1; no definite D call. Deletions cut 8 bases from V and 1 base from J, with 15 bases between. Per germline, CDR1 MNHNY and CDR2 SVGAGI (reference sequence). The length of the CDR3 is 15 residues. The CDR3 DNA sequence: TGTGCCAGCGCGCCACTCGTGTTTTCCTACAATGAGCAGTTCTTC. Its translation is CASAPLVFSYNEQFF.

This sequence joins TRBV19 and TRBJ1-1; the match to TRBD1 covers 7 bases. V lost 7 bases to trimming and J lost 3 bases; unmatched junction nucleotides: 2. This CDR3 is 12 amino acids long. Germline V lookup: CDR1 LNHDA, CDR2 SQIVND (reference sequence). The CDR3 sequence: CASKTGDTEAFF. Written as DNA, the CDR3 is TGTGCCAGTAAAACAGGGGACACTGAAGCTTTCTTT.

The V and J genes are TRBV6-6 and TRBJ1-3; D not resolved. The CDR3 is made up of 14 amino acids. V shed 4 bases and J shed 0 bases, with 7 bases lying between them. Germline CDR1 and CDR2: MNHNY and SVGAGI (reference sequence). CDR3 in amino acids: CASSSTVSGNTIYF. CDR3 nucleotides: TGTGCCAGCAGTTCGACGGTCTCTGGAAACACCATATATTTT.

V usage is TRBV11-2 and J usage is TRBJ1-6, with D unclear. Deletions cut 5 bases from V and 9 bases from J, with 11 bases between. Germline CDR1 SGHAT, CDR2 FQNNGV. This CDR3 has 13 residues. The CDR3, as DNA: TGTGCCAGCAGCCGGGGAACGGGTTCACCCCTCCACTTT. It encodes CASSRGTGSPLHF.